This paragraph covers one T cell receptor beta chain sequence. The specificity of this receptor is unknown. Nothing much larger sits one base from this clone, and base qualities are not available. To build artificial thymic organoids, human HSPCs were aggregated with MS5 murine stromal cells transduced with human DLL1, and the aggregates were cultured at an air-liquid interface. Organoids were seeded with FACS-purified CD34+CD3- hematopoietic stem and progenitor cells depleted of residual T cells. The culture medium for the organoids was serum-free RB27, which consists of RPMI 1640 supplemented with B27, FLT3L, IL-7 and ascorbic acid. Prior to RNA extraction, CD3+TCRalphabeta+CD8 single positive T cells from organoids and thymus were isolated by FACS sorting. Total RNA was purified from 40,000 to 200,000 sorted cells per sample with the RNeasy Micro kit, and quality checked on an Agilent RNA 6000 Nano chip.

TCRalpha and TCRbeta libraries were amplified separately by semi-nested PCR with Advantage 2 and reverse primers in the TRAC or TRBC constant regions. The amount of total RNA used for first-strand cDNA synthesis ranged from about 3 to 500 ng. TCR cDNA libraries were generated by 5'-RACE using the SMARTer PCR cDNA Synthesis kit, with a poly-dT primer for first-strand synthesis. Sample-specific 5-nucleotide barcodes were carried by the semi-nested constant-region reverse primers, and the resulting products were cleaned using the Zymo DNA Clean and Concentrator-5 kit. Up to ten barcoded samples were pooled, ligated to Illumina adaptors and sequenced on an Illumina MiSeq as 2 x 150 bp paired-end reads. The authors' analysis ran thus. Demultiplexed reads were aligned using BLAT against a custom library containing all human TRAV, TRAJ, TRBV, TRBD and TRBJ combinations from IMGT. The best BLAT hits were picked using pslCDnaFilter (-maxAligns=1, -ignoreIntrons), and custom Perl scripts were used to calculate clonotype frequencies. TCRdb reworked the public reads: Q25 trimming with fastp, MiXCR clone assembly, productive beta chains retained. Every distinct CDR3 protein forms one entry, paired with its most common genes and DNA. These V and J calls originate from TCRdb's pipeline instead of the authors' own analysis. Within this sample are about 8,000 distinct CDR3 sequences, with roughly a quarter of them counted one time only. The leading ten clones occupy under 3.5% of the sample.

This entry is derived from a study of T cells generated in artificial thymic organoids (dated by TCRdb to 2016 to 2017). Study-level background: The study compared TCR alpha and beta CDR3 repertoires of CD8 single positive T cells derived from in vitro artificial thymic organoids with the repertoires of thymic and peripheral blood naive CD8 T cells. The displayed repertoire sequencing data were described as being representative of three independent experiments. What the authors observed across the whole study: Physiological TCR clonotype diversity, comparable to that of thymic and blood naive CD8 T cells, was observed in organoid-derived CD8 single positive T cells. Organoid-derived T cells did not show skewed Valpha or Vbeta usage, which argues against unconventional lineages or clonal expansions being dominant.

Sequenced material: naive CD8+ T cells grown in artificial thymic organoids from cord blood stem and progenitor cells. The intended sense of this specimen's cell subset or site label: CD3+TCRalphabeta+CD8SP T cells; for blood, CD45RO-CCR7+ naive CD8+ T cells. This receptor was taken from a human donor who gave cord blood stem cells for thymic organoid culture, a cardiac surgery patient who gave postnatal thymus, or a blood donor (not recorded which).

The CDR3 region: CASSFGTAGANVLTF. The DNA sequence follows: TGTGCCAGCAGCTTCGGGACAGCCGGGGCCAACGTCCTGACTTTC. Recombination connected TRBV7-9 to TRBJ2-6; TRBD1 fits 7 bases in the junction. The junction shows trimming of 3 bases on V and 4 bases on J, and the gene matches do not reach 3 bases of it. The CDR3 sequence holds 15 residues, the cysteine and phenylalanine included. Solely the CDR3 DNA is kept, with 45 bases framed from the first base. Looking up the germline V gene (reference sequence) yields CDR1 SEHNR and CDR2 FQNEAQ.